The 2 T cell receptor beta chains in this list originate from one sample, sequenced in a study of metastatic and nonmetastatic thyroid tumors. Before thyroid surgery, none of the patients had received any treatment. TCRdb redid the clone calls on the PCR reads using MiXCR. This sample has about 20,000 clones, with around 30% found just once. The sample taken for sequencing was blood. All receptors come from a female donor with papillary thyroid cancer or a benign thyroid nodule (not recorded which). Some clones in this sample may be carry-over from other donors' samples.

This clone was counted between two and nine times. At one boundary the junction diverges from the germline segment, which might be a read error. For the CDR3, the DNA is TGTGCCAGCATCCACGGGGACAGGTTGGCAGATACACAGTATTTT. As protein: CASIHGDRLADTQYF. The rearrangement uses TRBV6-1 and TRBJ2-3; 8 bases agree with TRBD1. The V gene's germline CDR1 is MNHNS and CDR2 SASEGT. The CDR3 loop spans 15 amino acids.

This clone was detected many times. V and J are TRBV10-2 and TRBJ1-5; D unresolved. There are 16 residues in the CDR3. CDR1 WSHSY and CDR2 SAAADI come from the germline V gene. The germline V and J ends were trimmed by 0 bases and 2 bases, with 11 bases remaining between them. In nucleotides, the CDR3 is TGCGCCAGCAGTGAGTCGACCGGGTCGGGCAATCAGCCCCAGCATTTT. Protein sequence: CASSESTGSGNQPQHF.